This T cell receptor (beta chain) was sequenced in a study of CD4 T cells in relation to SARS-CoV-2 and coronaviruses. This CDR3 spans 13 amino acids. Trimming removed 0 bases at V and 3 bases at J, with 3 bases between. The germline CDR1 and CDR2 sequences are LGHNA and YNFKEQ. A remark on this clone: Its antigen is unknown.

This table comes from immunoSEQ multiplex PCR, and its TCRdb copy is limited to in-frame clones, with some not included. The sample shows under 20,000 clones, roughly 77% of them seen only once. Unexposed donor CD4+ T cells date from about 2011-2018, before the COVID-19 pandemic. CD4+ T cells were isolated from the cells after more than nine days of culture. The rearrangement joins TRBV4-2 to TRBJ1-3; no firm D call. The sequenced material came from CD4+ T cells from PBMCs, cultured in vitro. The source of this sequence is a human donor in good health. CDR3 residues: CASSQDFGNTIYF. The CDR3 nucleotides are TGTGCCAGCAGCCAAGATTTTGGAAACACCATATATTTT.